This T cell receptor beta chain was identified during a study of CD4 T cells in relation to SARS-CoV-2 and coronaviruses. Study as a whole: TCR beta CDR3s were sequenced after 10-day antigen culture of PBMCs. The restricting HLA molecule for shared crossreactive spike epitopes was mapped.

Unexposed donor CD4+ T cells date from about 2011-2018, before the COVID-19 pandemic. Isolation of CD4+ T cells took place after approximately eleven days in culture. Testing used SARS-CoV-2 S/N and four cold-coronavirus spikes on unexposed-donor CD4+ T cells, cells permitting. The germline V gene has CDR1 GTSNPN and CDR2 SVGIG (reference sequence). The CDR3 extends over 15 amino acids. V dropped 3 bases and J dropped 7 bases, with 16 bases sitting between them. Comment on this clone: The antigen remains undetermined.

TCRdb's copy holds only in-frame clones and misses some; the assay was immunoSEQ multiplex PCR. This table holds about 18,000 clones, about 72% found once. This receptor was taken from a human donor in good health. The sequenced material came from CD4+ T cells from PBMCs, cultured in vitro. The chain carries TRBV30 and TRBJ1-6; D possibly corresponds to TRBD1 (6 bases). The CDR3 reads CAWRTRDTANSPLHF. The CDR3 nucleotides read TGTGCCTGGAGAACCCGGGACACGGCGAATTCACCCCTCCACTTT.